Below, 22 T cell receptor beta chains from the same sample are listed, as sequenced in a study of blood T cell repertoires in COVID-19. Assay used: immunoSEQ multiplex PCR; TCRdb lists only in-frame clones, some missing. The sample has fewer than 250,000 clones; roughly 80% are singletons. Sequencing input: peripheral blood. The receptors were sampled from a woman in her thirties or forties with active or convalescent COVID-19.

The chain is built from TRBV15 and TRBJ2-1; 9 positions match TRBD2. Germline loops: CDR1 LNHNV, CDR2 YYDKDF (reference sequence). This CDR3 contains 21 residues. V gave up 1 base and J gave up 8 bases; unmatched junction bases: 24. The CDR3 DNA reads TGTGCCACCAGCAGAGGTCGACGGGTGGCGGGGGGGCCGGGAATACTGGATGAGCAGTTCTTC. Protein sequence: CATSRGRRVAGGPGILDEQFF.

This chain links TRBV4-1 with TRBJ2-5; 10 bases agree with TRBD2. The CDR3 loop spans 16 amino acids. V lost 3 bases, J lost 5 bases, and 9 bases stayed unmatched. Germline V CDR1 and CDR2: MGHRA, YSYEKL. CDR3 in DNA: TGCGCCAGCAGCCAGGAAGAGCGGGAGGGGGTTGAGACCCAGTACTTC. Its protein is CASSQEEREGVETQYF.

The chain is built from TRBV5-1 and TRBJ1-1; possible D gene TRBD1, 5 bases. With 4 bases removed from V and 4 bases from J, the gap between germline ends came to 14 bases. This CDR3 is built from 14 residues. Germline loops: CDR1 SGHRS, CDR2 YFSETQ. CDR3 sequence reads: CASSPWQGSTEAFF. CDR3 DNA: TGCGCCAGCAGCCCCTGGCAGGGAAGCACTGAAGCTTTCTTT.

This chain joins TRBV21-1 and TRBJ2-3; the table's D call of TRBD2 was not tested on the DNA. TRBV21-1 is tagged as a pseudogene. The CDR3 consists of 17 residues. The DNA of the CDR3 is TGTGCCAGCAGCAAAAGGGCCGGGAGGGCCCTTTCAAGTACGCAGTATTTT. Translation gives CASSKRAGRALSSTQYF.

For the CDR3, the DNA is TGCAGCGTTGAAGCTCCGGGACAGGACTTGGGGCAGTACTTC. Amino acids: CSVEAPGQDLGQYF. The chain links TRBV29-1 to TRBJ2-7, with 8 nucleotides matching TRBD1. J gave up 9 bases and V 1 base, and 11 bases lay outside the gene matches. Per the germline V gene, CDR1 is SQVTM and CDR2 is ANQGSEA. This CDR3 is 14 amino acids long.

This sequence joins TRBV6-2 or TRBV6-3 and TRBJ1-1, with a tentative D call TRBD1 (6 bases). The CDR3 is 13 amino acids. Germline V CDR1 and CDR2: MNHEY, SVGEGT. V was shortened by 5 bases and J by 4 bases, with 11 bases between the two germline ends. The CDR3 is CASSGRGTTEAFF. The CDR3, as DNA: TGTGCCAGCAGTGGAAGGGGGACCACTGAAGCTTTCTTT.

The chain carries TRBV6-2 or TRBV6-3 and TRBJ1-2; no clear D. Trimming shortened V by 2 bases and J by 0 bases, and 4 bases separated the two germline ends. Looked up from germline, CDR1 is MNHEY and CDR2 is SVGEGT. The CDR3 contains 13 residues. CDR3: CASSYSANYGYTF. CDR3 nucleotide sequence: TGTGCCAGCAGTTACAGCGCTAACTATGGCTACACCTTC.

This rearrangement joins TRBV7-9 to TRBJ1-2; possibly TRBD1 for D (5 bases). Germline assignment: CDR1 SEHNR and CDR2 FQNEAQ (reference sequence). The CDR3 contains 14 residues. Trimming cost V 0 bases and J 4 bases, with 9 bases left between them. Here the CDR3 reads CASSLAGGPYGYTF. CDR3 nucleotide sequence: TGTGCCAGCAGCTTAGCCGGGGGACCCTATGGCTACACCTTC. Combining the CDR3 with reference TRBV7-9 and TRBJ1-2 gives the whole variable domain DTGVSQNPRHKITKRGQNVTFRCDPISEHNRLYWYRQTLGQGPEFLTYFQNEAQLEKSRLLSDRFSAERPKGSFSTLEIQRTEQGDSAMYLCASSLAGGPYGYTFGSGTRLTVV.

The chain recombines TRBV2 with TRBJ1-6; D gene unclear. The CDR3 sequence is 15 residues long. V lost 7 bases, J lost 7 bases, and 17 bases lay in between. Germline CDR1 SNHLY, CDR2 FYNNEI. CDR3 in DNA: TGTGCCAGCACCTTTTCCCGTACGGGGAATTCACCCCTCCACTTT. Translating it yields CASTFSRTGNSPLHF.

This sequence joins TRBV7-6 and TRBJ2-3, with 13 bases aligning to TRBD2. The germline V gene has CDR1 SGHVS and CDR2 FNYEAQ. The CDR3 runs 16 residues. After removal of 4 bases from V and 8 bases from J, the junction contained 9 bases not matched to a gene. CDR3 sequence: CASSSGLAGDTSTQYF. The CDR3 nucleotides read TGTGCCAGCAGCTCTGGACTAGCGGGGGACACATCTACGCAGTATTTT. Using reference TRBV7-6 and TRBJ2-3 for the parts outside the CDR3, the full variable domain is GAGVSQSPRYKVTKRGQDVALRCDPISGHVSLYWYRQALGQGPEFLTYFNYEAQQDKSGLPNDRFSAERPEGSISTLTIQRTEQRDSAMYRCASSSGLAGDTSTQYFGPGTRLTVL.

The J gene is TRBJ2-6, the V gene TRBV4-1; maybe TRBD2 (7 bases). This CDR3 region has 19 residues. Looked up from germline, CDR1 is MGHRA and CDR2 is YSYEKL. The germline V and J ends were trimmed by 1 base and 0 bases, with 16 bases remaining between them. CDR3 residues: CASSQAGGRAPSGANVLTF. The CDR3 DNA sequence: TGCGCCAGCAGCCAAGCGGGGGGCAGGGCTCCCTCTGGGGCCAACGTCCTGACTTTC.

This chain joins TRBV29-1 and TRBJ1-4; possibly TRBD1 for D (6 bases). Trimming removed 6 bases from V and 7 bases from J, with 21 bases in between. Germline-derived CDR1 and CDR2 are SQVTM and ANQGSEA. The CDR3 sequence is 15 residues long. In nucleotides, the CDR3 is TGCAGCGTCGAAACCAATACAGGGCTCGCTGAAAAACTGTTTTTT. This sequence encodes CSVETNTGLAEKLFF.

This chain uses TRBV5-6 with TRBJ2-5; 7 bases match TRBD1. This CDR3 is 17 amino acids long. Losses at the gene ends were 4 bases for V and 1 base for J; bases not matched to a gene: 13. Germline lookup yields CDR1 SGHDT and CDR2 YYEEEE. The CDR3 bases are TGTGCCAGCAGCCATCAATCACCGGGACAGCGCCAAGAGACCCAGTACTTC. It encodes CASSHQSPGQRQETQYF.

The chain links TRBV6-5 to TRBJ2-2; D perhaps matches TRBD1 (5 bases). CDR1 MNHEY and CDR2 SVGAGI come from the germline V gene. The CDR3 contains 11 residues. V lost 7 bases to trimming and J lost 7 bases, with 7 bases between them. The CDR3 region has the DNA TGTGCCAGCACCCAGGGCGGGGAGCTGTTTTTT. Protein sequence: CASTQGGELFF.

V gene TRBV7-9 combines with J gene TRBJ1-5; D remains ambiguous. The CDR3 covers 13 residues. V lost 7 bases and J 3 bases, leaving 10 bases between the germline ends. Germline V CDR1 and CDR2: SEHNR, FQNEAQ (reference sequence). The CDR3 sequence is CASTLAVNQPQHF. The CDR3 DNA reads TGTGCCAGCACCCTTGCGGTCAATCAGCCCCAGCATTTT.

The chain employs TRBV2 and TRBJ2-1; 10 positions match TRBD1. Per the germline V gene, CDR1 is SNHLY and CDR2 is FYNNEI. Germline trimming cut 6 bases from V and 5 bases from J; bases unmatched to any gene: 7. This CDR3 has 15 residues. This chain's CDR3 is CASSRTGGVNNEQFF. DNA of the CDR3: TGTGCCAGCAGCCGGACAGGGGGAGTTAACAATGAGCAGTTCTTC.

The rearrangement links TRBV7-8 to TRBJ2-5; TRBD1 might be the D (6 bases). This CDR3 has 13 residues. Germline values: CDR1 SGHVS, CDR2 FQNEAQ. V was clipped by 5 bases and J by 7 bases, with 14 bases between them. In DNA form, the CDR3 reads TGTGCCAGCAGCCTCAGGGGTTGGGGGACCCAGTACTTC. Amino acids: CASSLRGWGTQYF.

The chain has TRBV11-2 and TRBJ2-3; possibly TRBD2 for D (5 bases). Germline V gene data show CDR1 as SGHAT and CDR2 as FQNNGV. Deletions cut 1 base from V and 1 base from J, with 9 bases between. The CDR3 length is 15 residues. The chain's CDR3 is CASSLAGWGTDTQYF. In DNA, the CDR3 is TGTGCCAGCAGCTTAGCGGGATGGGGCACAGATACGCAGTATTTT. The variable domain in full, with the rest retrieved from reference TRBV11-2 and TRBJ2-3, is EAGVAQSPRYKIIEKRQSVAFWCNPISGHATLYWYQQILGQGPKLLIQFQNNGVVDDSQLPKDRFSAERLKGVDSTLKIQPAKLEDSAVYLCASSLAGWGTDTQYFGPGTRLTVL.

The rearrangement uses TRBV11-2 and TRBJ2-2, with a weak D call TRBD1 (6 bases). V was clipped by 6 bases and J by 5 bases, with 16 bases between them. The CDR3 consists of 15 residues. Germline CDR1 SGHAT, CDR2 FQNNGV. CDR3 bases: TGTGCCAGCAGGGGCAACAGGGTTGGTACCGGGGAGCTGTTTTTT. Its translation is CASRGNRVGTGELFF.

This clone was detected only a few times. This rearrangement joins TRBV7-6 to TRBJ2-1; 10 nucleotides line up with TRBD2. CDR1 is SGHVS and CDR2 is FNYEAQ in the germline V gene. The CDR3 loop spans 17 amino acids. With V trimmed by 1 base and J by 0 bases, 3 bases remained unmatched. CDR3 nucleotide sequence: TGTGCCAGCAGCTTAGAGGCTAGCGGGGGCTCCTACAATGAGCAGTTCTTC. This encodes CASSLEASGGSYNEQFF.

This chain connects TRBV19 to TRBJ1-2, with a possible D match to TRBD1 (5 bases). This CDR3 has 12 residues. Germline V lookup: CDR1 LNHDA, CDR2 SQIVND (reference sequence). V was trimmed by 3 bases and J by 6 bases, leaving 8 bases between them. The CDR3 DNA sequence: TGTGCCAGTAGTATTACAGGCCATGGCTACACCTTC. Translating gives CASSITGHGYTF.

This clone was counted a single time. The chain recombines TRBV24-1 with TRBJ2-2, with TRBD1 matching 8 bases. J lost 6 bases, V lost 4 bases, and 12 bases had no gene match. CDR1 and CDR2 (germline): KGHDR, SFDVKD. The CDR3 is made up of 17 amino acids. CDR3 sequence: CATSDQTGEIYPGELFF. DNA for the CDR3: TGTGCCACCAGTGACCAGACAGGGGAAATTTACCCCGGGGAGCTGTTTTTT.